Listed below are T cell receptor beta chains from one sample, sequenced in a study of CD8 T cells in Susac syndrome. In TCRdb, the immunoSEQ multiplex PCR reads were re-called with MiXCR into one record per CDR3 protein. The sample has fewer than 350,000 distinct CDR3 sequences, about 91% seen once. Sequencing was carried out using CD8+ T cells from PBMCs. The receptors were sampled from a human donor with multiple sclerosis. The CDR3 runs from the conserved cysteine through the conserved F or W. The D gene is left open where the match is weak. Not every row has a clone size; where given, it reads once, few, many or a size class.

size	V	D	J	DNA	CDR3
few	TRBV29-1	TRBD2	TRBJ2-1	TGCAGCGTTGAGGGGCCGGGAGGTCTCCCGTACAATGAGCAGTTCTTC	CSVEGPGGLPYNEQFF
once	TRBV7-9	NA	TRBJ2-1	TGTGCCAGCAGCCCTAGGGACGGGGAGGAGTTCTTC	CASSPRDGEEFF
once	TRBV27	NA	TRBJ2-7	TGTGCCAGCAGTTCGATAGGGTTCTCCGGCTCCGAGCAGTACTTC	CASSSIGFSGSEQYF
NA	TRBV28	TRBD1	TRBJ1-1	TGTGCCAGCAGTTTAAGGGCCGGACAGGGCGGCTGGAACACTGAAGCTTTCTTT	CASSLRAGQGGWNTEAFF
NA	TRBV4-3	NA	TRBJ2-1	TGCGCCAGCAGCCAAGCGTTCGCACGAACAGGATACAATGAGCAGTTCTTC	CASSQAFARTGYNEQFF
NA	TRBV7-2	NA	TRBJ2-7	TGTGCCAGCAGCTTAATGGACATCACCTACGAGCAGTACTTC	CASSLMDITYEQYF
NA	TRBV28	NA	TRBJ1-1	TGTGCCAGCAGTTTAATGGGCGGTTTTGAAGCTTTCTTT	CASSLMGGFEAFF
NA	TRBV19	NA	TRBJ2-7	TGTGCCAGTAGTCCCGAATCGTCTTTCTACGAGCAGTACTTC	CASSPESSFYEQYF
NA	TRBV7-9	NA	TRBJ2-2	TGTGCCATGAAGAACGCGAACACCGGGGAGCTGTTTTTT	CAMKNANTGELFF
once	TRBV27	NA	TRBJ2-1	TGTGCCAGCAGTTTGCTGAAAAGCTACAATGAGCAGTTCTTC	CASSLLKSYNEQFF
NA	TRBV7-9	TRBD2	TRBJ2-7	TGTGCCAGCAGCCCAAGGGTGGGGCTAGCGGGAGACGATTATTGGGAGCAGTACTTC	CASSPRVGLAGDDYWEQYF
NA	TRBV4-1	NA	TRBJ2-1	TGCGCCAGCAGCCAAGGTGTGATCGACAATGAGCAGTTCTTC	CASSQGVIDNEQFF
NA	TRBV12-3/TRBV12-4	NA	TRBJ2-6	TGTGCCAGCAGTCCTTACACGGCTGGGGCCAACGTCCTGACTTTC	CASSPYTAGANVLTF
NA	TRBV7-2	TRBD2	TRBJ2-7	TGTGCCAGCAGCACGACTAGCGGGAGTCCCGAGCAGTACTTC	CASSTTSGSPEQYF
NA	TRBV12-3/TRBV12-4	NA	TRBJ2-5	TGTGCCAGCAGTTCCTCCCCCCTGGTCGCCCAGTACTTC	CASSSSPLVAQYF
NA	TRBV27	NA	TRBJ2-2	TGTGCCAGCCGATTTGTACTAGCGAACACCGGGGAGCTGTTTTTT	CASRFVLANTGELFF
NA	TRBV4-2	TRBD2	TRBJ2-1	TGTGCCAGCAGCCAAGATCGCGAACTAGCGGGGCCCAGAGGGGACAATGAGCAGTTCTTC	CASSQDRELAGPRGDNEQFF
NA	TRBV10-3	TRBD2	TRBJ2-3	TGTGCCACTGGACTAGCGGGAGATATAGATACGCAGTATTTT	CATGLAGDIDTQYF
NA	TRBV12-3/TRBV12-4	TRBD1	TRBJ2-7	TGTGCCAGCAGTTGGACAGGGCTCATCGAGCAGTACTTC	CASSWTGLIEQYF
NA	TRBV10-3	NA	TRBJ2-1	TGTGCCATCAGCGCGACGATAGCGGCCACGGATGACAATGAGCAGTTCTTC	CAISATIAATDDNEQFF
NA	TRBV29-1	NA	TRBJ1-1	TGCAGCGTCCTTTACCGACTTACAGAGAACACTGAAGCTTTCTTT	CSVLYRLTENTEAFF
NA	TRBV12-3/TRBV12-4	TRBD2	TRBJ2-1	TGTGCCAGCAGTTTTTATCGACTAGCGGGGGGACAAGGGATATACAATGAGCAGTTCTTC	CASSFYRLAGGQGIYNEQFF
few	TRBV27	NA	TRBJ2-7	TGTGCCAGCAGTCCCCCAGGGGCCACCTACGAGCAGTACTTC	CASSPPGATYEQYF
few	TRBV12-3/TRBV12-4	NA	TRBJ2-1	TGTGCCAGCAGTTCAGGCAAACTAGCAATCTATGAGCAGTTCTTC	CASSSGKLAIYEQFF
NA	TRBV11-2	NA	TRBJ2-1	TGTGCCAGCAGCTTCTTACCTTCTGAGCAGTTCTTC	CASSFLPSEQFF
NA	TRBV27	TRBD1	TRBJ2-7	TGTGCCAGCAGTTGGACAGGGGGGGCCTACGAGCAGTACTTC	CASSWTGGAYEQYF
NA	TRBV18	NA	TRBJ2-7	TGTGCCAGCTCACCCTCTGAGGTCTACGAGCAGTACTTC	CASSPSEVYEQYF
NA	TRBV2	NA	TRBJ2-7	TGTGCCAGCAGGGCGGACTCTTCCTGGTTCGAGCAGTACTTC	CASRADSSWFEQYF
once	TRBV21-1	NA	TRBJ2-5	TGTGCCAGCAGCAAAGTTCGAAAAGAGACCCAGTACTTC	CASSKVRKETQYF
NA	TRBV20-1	TRBD2	TRBJ2-3	TGCAGTACCCCAGCGACGGCTAGCGGGATTACAGATACGCAGTATTTT	CSTPATASGITDTQYF
NA	TRBV20-1	NA	TRBJ2-7	TGCAGTGCCAATTCCCGGGACTCCTACGAGCAGTACTTC	CSANSRDSYEQYF
NA	TRBV5-1	NA	TRBJ1-4	TGCGCCAGCATGTCCAGGGATGGAGAGAAAAAACTGTTTTTT	CASMSRDGEKKLFF
NA	TRBV9	NA	TRBJ2-7	TGTGCCAGCAGCGTCGGGGGTCACTACGAGCAGTACTTC	CASSVGGHYEQYF
NA	TRBV7-3	NA	TRBJ2-1	TGTGCCAGCAGCTTAGGGCAAAGCGCCGGAAATGAGCAGTTCTTC	CASSLGQSAGNEQFF
once	TRBV6-2/TRBV6-3	NA	TRBJ2-7	TGTGCCAGCAGTAACCAGGTGTCCTACGAGCAGTACTTC	CASSNQVSYEQYF
once	TRBV20-1	TRBD1	TRBJ1-3	TGCAGTGCATCACAACAGGGGCAGGGAAACACCATATATTTT	CSASQQGQGNTIYF
once	TRBV2	NA	TRBJ1-5	TGTGCCAGCAACCCAGGGAGGGCTCAGCCCCAGCATTTT	CASNPGRAQPQHF
NA	TRBV19	NA	TRBJ1-1	TGTGCCAGTAGTAGTGGTCAGGGAGTCACTGAAGCTTTCTTT	CASSSGQGVTEAFF
few	TRBV7-8	NA	TRBJ1-1	TGTGCCAGCAGCTTAGGCGGGAGGGGAGCTTTCTTT	CASSLGGRGAFF
NA	TRBV20-1	NA	TRBJ2-5	TGCAGTGCTTTAGCCGACCAAGAGACCCAGTACTTC	CSALADQETQYF
NA	TRBV30	NA	TRBJ2-7	TGTGCCTCCGGGGGCGGAGGGGAGCAGTACTTC	CASGGGGEQYF
NA	TRBV7-9	NA	TRBJ1-5	TGTGCCAGCAGCCCGGGACGGGAGGTCGTCCAGCCCCAGCATTTT	CASSPGREVVQPQHF
NA	TRBV20-1	TRBD2	TRBJ2-7	TGCAGTGCTAGAGATCTCCTTAGCGGGACCCTCGACGAGCAGTACTTC	CSARDLLSGTLDEQYF
NA	TRBV21-1	NA	TRBJ2-2	TGTGCCAGCAGCAGAGGACAGGGGCGATGCACCGGGGAGCTGTTTTTT	CASSRGQGRCTGELFF
NA	TRBV4-2	TRBD1	TRBJ2-7	TGTGCCAGCAGCCGCTATAGACAGGGTTTGGACGAGCAGTACTTC	CASSRYRQGLDEQYF
once	TRBV27	TRBD2	TRBJ2-1	TGTGCCAGCAGTTTATCGTGGGGACTAGCAAATGAGCAGTTCTTC	CASSLSWGLANEQFF
NA	TRBV7-8	NA	TRBJ2-2	TGTGCCAGCAGCCTTCAGGTCACCGGGGAGCTGTTTTTT	CASSLQVTGELFF
NA	TRBV7-9	NA	TRBJ2-5	TGTGCCAGCAGCTTACCCCCCCTTGACGTTGAGACCCAGTACTTC	CASSLPPLDVETQYF
NA	TRBV6-4	NA	TRBJ1-5	TGTGCCAGCAGTGACAACCCTAATCAGCCCCAGCATTTT	CASSDNPNQPQHF